These 11 T cell receptor beta chains came from one sample sequenced in a study of blood T cell repertoires in COVID-19 (dated by TCRdb to the early 2020s). Receptor libraries were prepared by the immunoSEQ multiplex PCR assay. TCRdb re-hosts the immuneACCESS table, in-frame sequences only. Its copies lack some clones; in the studies checked, an unresolved V gene accounts for under half of them, and the cause for the rest is not known. The sample table records 70,000 to 80,000 clones; about 80% of these occur just once. 40% to 45% of the sample goes to the ten largest clones. Sequenced material: peripheral blood. Receptors originate from a man older than 75 with acute or convalescent COVID-19.

This clone was recorded only once. The chain employs TRBV7-9 and TRBJ2-1; TRBD2 agrees at 13 bases. Germline V gene data show CDR1 as SEHNR and CDR2 as FQNEAQ (reference sequence). Germline trimming cut 4 bases from V and 0 bases from J; bases unmatched to any gene: 3. The CDR3 is made up of 17 amino acids. CDR3 nucleotide sequence: TGTGCCAGCAGCTCCCGGACTAGCGGGGGCTCCTACAATGAGCAGTTCTTC. This codes for CASSSRTSGGSYNEQFF.

This clone was found a few times. The chain is built from TRBV19 and TRBJ1-5, with D perhaps matching TRBD1 (5 bases). The germline V gene has CDR1 LNHDA and CDR2 SQIVND (reference sequence). Trimming removed 8 bases at V and 5 bases at J, with 13 bases between. The CDR3 loop spans 13 amino acids. The CDR3 spells CASSDSTYQPQHF. DNA of the CDR3: TGTGCCAGTTCAGACAGTACTTATCAGCCCCAGCATTTT. The whole variable domain, filled in from reference TRBV19 and TRBJ1-5, reads DGGITQSPKYLFRKEGQNVTLSCEQNLNHDAMYWYRQDPGQGLRLIYYSQIVNDFQKGDIAEGYSVSREKKESFPLTVTSAQKNPTAFYLCASSDSTYQPQHFGDGTRLSIL.

The chain's CDR3 is CASSLDRGHGNTIYF. CDR3 sequence (DNA): TGTGCCAGCAGCTTAGACAGGGGGCACGGAAACACCATATATTTT. The gene calls are TRBV11-2 and TRBJ1-3; 8 bases align to TRBD1. V shed 0 bases, J shed 4 bases, and the junction held 2 bases outside the gene matches. This CDR3 is built from 15 residues. Germline CDR1 SGHAT, CDR2 FQNNGV.

The rearrangement uses TRBV3-1 (or the pseudogene TRBV3-2) and TRBJ2-7; 7 nucleotides match TRBD2. CDR3 size: 15 residues. V dropped 6 bases and J dropped 4; count of bases not matched to a gene: 12. CDR1 is LGHDT and CDR2 is YNNKEL in the germline V gene (reference sequence). The CDR3 sequence is CASSWGSGDYYEQYF. The CDR3 coding sequence is TGTGCCAGCAGTTGGGGGAGCGGGGATTATTACGAGCAGTACTTC.

This clone turned up a few times. The chain links TRBV2 to TRBJ1-3; D is unresolved. This CDR3 is built from 14 residues. Trimming cost V 9 bases and J 0 bases, with 12 bases left between them. Germline loops: CDR1 SNHLY, CDR2 FYNNEI. CDR3 region: CARAVGDSGNTIYF. The CDR3 region has the DNA TGTGCCAGAGCGGTCGGGGACTCTGGAAACACCATATATTTT.

V and J are TRBV3-1 (or the pseudogene TRBV3-2) and TRBJ2-5, with TRBD2 identical over 10 bases. Germline V gives CDR1 LGHDT, CDR2 YNNKEL (reference sequence). The V gene end was trimmed by 1 base and the J gene end by 9 bases; junction bases not matched to a gene: 8. The CDR3 spans 15 residues. In DNA form, the CDR3 reads TGTGCCAGCAGCCAAGTGCCAGCGGGAGGGGGGGCCCAGTACTTC. As protein: CASSQVPAGGGAQYF.

The chain uses TRBV28 and TRBJ1-1; D not resolved. Trimming took off 6 bases at V and 4 bases at J, with 12 bases between the two ends. Germline V gives CDR1 MDHEN, CDR2 SYDVKM. The CDR3 is 13 residues long. CDR3 residues: CASRGRLVTEAFF. The CDR3 bases are TGTGCCAGCAGAGGCAGACTTGTCACTGAAGCTTTCTTT.

The chain links TRBV9 to TRBJ1-1, with 8 bases that match TRBD1. Germline lookup yields CDR1 SGDLS and CDR2 YYNGEE. This CDR3 comprises 18 residues. The V and J ends lost 0 bases and 2 bases, in that order; junction bases with no gene match: 12. The CDR3 loop reads CASSVGTGTGSLNTEAFF. CDR3 in DNA: TGTGCCAGCAGCGTAGGGACTGGGACAGGTTCACTAAACACTGAAGCTTTCTTT.

The chain uses TRBV3-1 (or the pseudogene TRBV3-2) and TRBJ2-3; D might be TRBD2 (5 bases). This CDR3 comprises 14 residues. Trimming took off 5 bases at V and 1 base at J, with 10 bases between the two ends. The germline CDR1 and CDR2 sequences are LGHDT and YNNKEL (reference sequence). CDR3 DNA: TGTGCCAGCAGCGTAGCGAGACGCACAGATACGCAGTATTTT. This gives the protein CASSVARRTDTQYF.

The V gene is TRBV5-1, the J gene TRBJ2-1, with D possibly matching TRBD2 (6 bases). V was trimmed by 0 bases and J by 4 bases, leaving 8 bases between them. The length of the CDR3 is 14 residues. CDR1 is SGHRS and CDR2 is YFSETQ in the germline V gene. CDR3 DNA sequence: TGCGCCAGCAGCTTGGAGGGACTTTACAATGAGCAGTTCTTC. Residues: CASSLEGLYNEQFF.

This chain connects TRBV24-1 to TRBJ1-2; 7 bases align to TRBD1. CDR3 size: 13 residues. The germline CDR1 and CDR2 sequences are KGHDR and SFDVKD. V lost 5 bases to trimming and J lost 3 bases; unmatched junction nucleotides: 2. The CDR3 protein is CATSVDRDYGYTF. Written as DNA, the CDR3 is TGTGCCACCAGTGTTGACAGGGACTATGGCTACACCTTC.